Shown below are 13 T cell receptor beta chains from a single sample sequenced in a study of cytomegalovirus exposure and HLA in healthy donors. PCR amplification relied on 60 Vbeta primers (plus 13 Jbeta primers). Produced via immunoSEQ multiplex PCR; TCRdb's table is partial and in-frame only. The sample contains some 130,000 clones, approximately 62% of which appear only once. The source material was PBMCs. All receptors come from a human donor in good health.

This CDR3 is CSAAGLGEQYF. Written as DNA, the CDR3 is TGCAGTGCGGCGGGACTCGGCGAGCAGTACTTC. The J gene is TRBJ2-7, the V gene TRBV20-1; a possible D gene is TRBD2 (6 bases). In germline, CDR1 is DFQATT, CDR2 SNEGSKA (reference sequence). The length of the CDR3 is 11 residues. V was trimmed by 6 bases and J by 6 bases, leaving 12 bases between them.

V and J are TRBV19 and TRBJ2-3, with D perhaps matching TRBD2 (6 bases). CDR3 length: 14 residues. CDR1 and CDR2 (germline): LNHDA, SQIVND (reference sequence). V was cut by 0 bases and J by 4 bases, with 8 bases left in between. CDR3 residues: CASSIEGGADTQYF. The CDR3 coding sequence is TGTGCCAGTAGTATAGAGGGGGGAGCAGATACGCAGTATTTT.

The chain joins TRBV11-2 to TRBJ2-7; D possibly corresponds to TRBD1 (5 bases). Trimming pared 6 bases from V and 2 bases from J, leaving 11 bases between. Germline V gene sequence: CDR1 SGHAT, CDR2 FQNNGV. The CDR3 consists of 13 residues. This chain's CDR3 is CASRRQLTYEQYF. CDR3 DNA: TGTGCCAGCAGACGACAGTTAACCTACGAGCAGTACTTC.

The table lists this clone with a few counts. V is TRBV28 and J is TRBJ1-5; the match to TRBD1 covers 9 bases. This CDR3 has 17 amino acids. CDR1 MDHEN and CDR2 SYDVKM come from the germline V gene. Germline trimming cut 4 bases from V and 7 bases from J; bases unmatched to any gene: 14. CDR3 sequence reads: CASSSGRTGVAWQPQHF. DNA for the CDR3: TGTGCCAGCAGTTCCGGACGGACAGGGGTCGCATGGCAGCCCCAGCATTTT. Using reference TRBV28 and TRBJ1-5 for the parts outside the CDR3, the full variable domain is DVKVTQSSRYLVKRTGEKVFLECVQDMDHENMFWYRQDPGLGLRLIYFSYDVKMKEKGDIPEGYSVSREKKERFSLILESASTNQTSMYLCASSSGRTGVAWQPQHFGDGTRLSIL.

This chain joins TRBV6-5 and TRBJ1-4, with D tentatively TRBD1 (5 bases). Germline V gene lookup returns CDR1 MNHEY and CDR2 SVGAGI. This CDR3 has 15 residues. The V and J ends lost 11 bases and 2 bases respectively, with 18 bases between them. CDR3 in DNA: TGTGCCTCAAGGGCAGGGCGAATGACTAATGAAAAACTGTTTTTT. Translated, it gives CASRAGRMTNEKLFF.

CDR3 region: CASSFILAVTYEQYF. DNA of the CDR3: TGTGCCAGCAGTTTTATACTAGCGGTGACCTACGAGCAGTACTTC. The chain combines TRBV28 with TRBJ2-7, with 8 bases aligning to TRBD2. The ends lost 3 bases at V and 2 bases at J; junction bases unmatched: 6. Germline CDR1 is MDHEN and CDR2 is SYDVKM. This CDR3 region has 15 residues.

J is TRBJ2-1 and V is TRBV7-6, with TRBD2 matching 14 bases. CDR1 is SGHVS and CDR2 is FNYEAQ in the germline V gene. This CDR3 spans 17 amino acids. V shed 1 base, J shed 8 bases, and the junction held 7 bases outside the gene matches. The CDR3 region has the DNA TGTGCCAGCAGCTTAGGAAAGACTAGCGGGAGGGCAGATGAGCAGTTCTTC. This codes for CASSLGKTSGRADEQFF.

The rearrangement joins TRBV4-1 to TRBJ2-3; 13 nucleotides match TRBD2. The ends lost 5 bases at V and 2 bases at J; junction bases unmatched: 13. Germline V gene sequence: CDR1 MGHRA, CDR2 YSYEKL. This CDR3 comprises 19 residues. The CDR3 sequence: CASSGVWAGTSGDTDTQYF. The CDR3 DNA sequence: TGCGCCAGCAGCGGGGTCTGGGCGGGGACTAGCGGGGACACAGATACGCAGTATTTT.

The chain links TRBV10-3 to TRBJ1-2; D might be TRBD1 (5 bases). Germline assignment: CDR1 ENHRY and CDR2 SYGVKD. CDR3 length: 13 amino acids. V was shortened by 6 bases and J by 1 base, with 9 bases between the two germline ends. The CDR3 DNA reads as TGTGCCATCAGGGGGGAGGTTAACTATGGCTACACCTTC. This sequence encodes CAIRGEVNYGYTF.

V is TRBV2 and J is TRBJ2-4, with D hard to call. The CDR3 is 18 amino acids. Per germline, CDR1 SNHLY and CDR2 FYNNEI. Trimming removed 2 bases at V and 0 bases at J, with 17 bases between. CDR3 amino acids: CASSELQAQIPAKNIQYF. The DNA for the CDR3 is TGTGCCAGCAGTGAACTCCAGGCGCAGATACCAGCCAAAAACATTCAGTACTTC. Drawing the rest from reference TRBV2 and TRBJ2-4, the complete variable domain is EPEVTQTPSHQVTQMGQEVILRCVPISNHLYFYWYRQILGQKVEFLVSFYNNEISEKSEIFDDQFSVERPDGSNFTLKIRSTKLEDSAMYFCASSELQAQIPAKNIQYFGAGTRLSVL.

The chain uses TRBV7-6 and TRBJ2-2; TRBD2 aligns across 8 bases. The V gene's germline CDR1 is SGHVS and CDR2 FNYEAQ. Trimming removed 5 bases from V and 3 bases from J; junction bases left unmatched: 17. The CDR3 runs to 19 residues. The CDR3 DNA sequence: TGTGCCAGCAGCCAGGGTGGGAGCGGGAGTCTTCGAGACACCGGGGAGCTGTTTTTT. Translated: CASSQGGSGSLRDTGELFF.

The gene calls are TRBV7-9 and TRBJ2-7; possibly TRBD1 for D (6 bases). The V end was cut by 2 bases, the J end by 6 bases, with 14 bases between. The CDR3 sequence is 14 residues long. Germline CDR1 reads SEHNR; CDR2 reads FQNEAQ (reference sequence). CDR3 in DNA: TGTGCCAGCAGCTTACGAGCAGGGGCAGGCGAGCAGTACTTC. This translates into CASSLRAGAGEQYF.

The chain employs TRBV5-5 and TRBJ2-1; 10 nucleotides align to TRBD2. The germline V gene has CDR1 SGHKS and CDR2 YYEKEE (reference sequence). The CDR3 covers 15 residues. Trimming cost V 4 bases and J 7 bases; bases outside gene matches: 8. CDR3 region: CASSPPSGSRNEQFF. CDR3 sequence (DNA): TGTGCCAGCAGCCCCCCTAGCGGGAGTAGGAATGAGCAGTTCTTC.